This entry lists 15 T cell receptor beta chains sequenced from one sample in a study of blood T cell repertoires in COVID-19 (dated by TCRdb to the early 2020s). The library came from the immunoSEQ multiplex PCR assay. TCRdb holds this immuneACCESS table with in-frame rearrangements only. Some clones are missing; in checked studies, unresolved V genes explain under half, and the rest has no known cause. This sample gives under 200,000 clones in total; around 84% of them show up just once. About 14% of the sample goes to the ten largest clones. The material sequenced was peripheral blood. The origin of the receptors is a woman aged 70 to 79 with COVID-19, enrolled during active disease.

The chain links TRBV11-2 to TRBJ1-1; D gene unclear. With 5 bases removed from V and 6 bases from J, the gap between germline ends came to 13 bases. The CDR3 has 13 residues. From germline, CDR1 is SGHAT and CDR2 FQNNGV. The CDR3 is CASSALKAPEAFF. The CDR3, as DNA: TGTGCCAGCAGCGCCTTGAAAGCCCCTGAAGCTTTCTTT.

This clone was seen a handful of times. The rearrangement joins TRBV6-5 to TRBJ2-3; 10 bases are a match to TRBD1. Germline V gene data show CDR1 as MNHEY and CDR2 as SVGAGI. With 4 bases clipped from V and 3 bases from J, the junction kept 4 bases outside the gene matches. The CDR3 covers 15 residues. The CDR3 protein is CASSLTGGVTDTQYF. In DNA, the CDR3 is TGTGCCAGCAGTTTGACAGGGGGCGTGACAGATACGCAGTATTTT.

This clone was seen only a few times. The CDR3 bases are TGTGCCAGCAGTTTATACGGGACCCAGTACTTC. The encoded protein is CASSLYGTQYF. This chain joins TRBV27 and TRBJ2-5; D is unresolved. The germline V gene has CDR1 MNHEY and CDR2 SMNVEV (reference sequence). V was trimmed by 1 base and J by 7 bases, leaving 4 bases between them. The CDR3 has 11 residues.

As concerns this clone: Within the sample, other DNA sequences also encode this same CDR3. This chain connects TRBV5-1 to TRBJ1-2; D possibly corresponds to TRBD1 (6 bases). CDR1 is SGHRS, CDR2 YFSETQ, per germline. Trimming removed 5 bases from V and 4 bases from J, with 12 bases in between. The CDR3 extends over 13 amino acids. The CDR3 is CASSSQGTYGYTF. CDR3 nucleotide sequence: TGCGCCAGCAGTTCTCAGGGGACCTATGGCTACACCTTC.

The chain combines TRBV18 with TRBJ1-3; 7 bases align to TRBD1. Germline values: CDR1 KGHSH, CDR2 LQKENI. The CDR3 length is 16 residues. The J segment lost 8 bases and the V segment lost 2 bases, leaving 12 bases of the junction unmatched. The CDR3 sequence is CASSPASGRGADTIYF. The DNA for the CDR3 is TGTGCCAGCTCACCAGCGTCCGGCAGGGGGGCGGACACCATATATTTT.

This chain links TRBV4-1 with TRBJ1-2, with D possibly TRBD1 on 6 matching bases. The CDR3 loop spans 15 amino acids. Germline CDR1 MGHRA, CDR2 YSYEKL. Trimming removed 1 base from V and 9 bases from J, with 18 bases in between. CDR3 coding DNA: TGCGCCAGCAGCCAAGCCCAAGACAGGTCCAGGAGCTACACCTTC. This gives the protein CASSQAQDRSRSYTF.

CDR3 in DNA: TGTGCCAGCAGCTCACAGGGGATGAACACTGAAGCTTTCTTT. The encoded protein is CASSSQGMNTEAFF. The rearrangement links TRBV9 to TRBJ1-1; 7 positions match TRBD1. The germline CDR1 and CDR2 sequences are SGDLS and YYNGEE. V lost 4 bases, J lost 0 bases, and 3 bases stayed unmatched. This CDR3 has 14 amino acids.

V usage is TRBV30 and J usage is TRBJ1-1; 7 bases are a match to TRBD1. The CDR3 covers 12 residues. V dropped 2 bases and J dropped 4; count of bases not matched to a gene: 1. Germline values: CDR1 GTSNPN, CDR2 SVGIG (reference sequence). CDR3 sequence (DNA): TGTGCCTGGAGTCAGGGGGGCACTGAAGCTTTCTTT. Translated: CAWSQGGTEAFF.

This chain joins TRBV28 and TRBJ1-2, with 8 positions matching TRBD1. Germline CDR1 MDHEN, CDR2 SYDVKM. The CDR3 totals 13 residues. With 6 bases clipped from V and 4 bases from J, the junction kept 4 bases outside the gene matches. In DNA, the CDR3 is TGTGCCAGCAGCCAAGACAGGGGCTATGGCTACACCTTC. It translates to CASSQDRGYGYTF.

CDR3 bases: TGTGCCAGCAGTTCGAACGGGATCCAAGAGACCCAGTACTTC. It codes for CASSSNGIQETQYF. The chain uses TRBV6-2 or TRBV6-3 and TRBJ2-5; TRBD2 is a possible D gene (5 bases). The CDR3 consists of 14 residues. V was cut by 4 bases and J by 1 base, with 10 bases left in between. CDR1 and CDR2 (germline): MNHEY, SVGEGT.

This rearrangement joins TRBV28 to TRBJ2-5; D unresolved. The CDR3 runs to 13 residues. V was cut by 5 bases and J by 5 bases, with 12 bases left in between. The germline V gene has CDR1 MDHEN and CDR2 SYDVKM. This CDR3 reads CASSGSRDETQYF. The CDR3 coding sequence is TGTGCCAGCAGTGGGTCTAGAGATGAGACCCAGTACTTC.

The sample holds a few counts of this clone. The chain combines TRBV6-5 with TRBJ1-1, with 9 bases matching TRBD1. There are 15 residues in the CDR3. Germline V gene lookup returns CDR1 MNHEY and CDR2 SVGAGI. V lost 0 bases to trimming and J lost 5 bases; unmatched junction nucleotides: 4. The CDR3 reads CASSYSNRGQTEAFF. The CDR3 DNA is TGTGCCAGCAGTTACTCGAACAGGGGGCAGACTGAAGCTTTCTTT.

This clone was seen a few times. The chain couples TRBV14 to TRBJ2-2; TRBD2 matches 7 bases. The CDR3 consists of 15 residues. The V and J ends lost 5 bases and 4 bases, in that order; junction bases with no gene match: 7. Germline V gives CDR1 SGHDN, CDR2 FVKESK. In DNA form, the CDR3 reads TGTGCCAGCAGCGTCAGGCGGGGGACCACCGGGGAGCTGTTTTTT. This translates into CASSVRRGTTGELFF.

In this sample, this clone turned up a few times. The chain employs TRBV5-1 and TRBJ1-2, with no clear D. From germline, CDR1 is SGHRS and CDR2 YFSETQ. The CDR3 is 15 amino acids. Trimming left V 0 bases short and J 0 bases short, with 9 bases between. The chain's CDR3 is CASSLVPGANYGYTF. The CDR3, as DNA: TGCGCCAGCAGCTTGGTTCCGGGAGCTAACTATGGCTACACCTTC.

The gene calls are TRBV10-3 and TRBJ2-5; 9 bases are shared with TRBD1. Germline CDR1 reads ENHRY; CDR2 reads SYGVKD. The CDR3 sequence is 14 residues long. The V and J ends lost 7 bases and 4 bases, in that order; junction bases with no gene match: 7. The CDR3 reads CAINPGTGRETQYF. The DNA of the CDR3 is TGTGCCATCAATCCAGGGACAGGGAGAGAGACCCAGTACTTC.